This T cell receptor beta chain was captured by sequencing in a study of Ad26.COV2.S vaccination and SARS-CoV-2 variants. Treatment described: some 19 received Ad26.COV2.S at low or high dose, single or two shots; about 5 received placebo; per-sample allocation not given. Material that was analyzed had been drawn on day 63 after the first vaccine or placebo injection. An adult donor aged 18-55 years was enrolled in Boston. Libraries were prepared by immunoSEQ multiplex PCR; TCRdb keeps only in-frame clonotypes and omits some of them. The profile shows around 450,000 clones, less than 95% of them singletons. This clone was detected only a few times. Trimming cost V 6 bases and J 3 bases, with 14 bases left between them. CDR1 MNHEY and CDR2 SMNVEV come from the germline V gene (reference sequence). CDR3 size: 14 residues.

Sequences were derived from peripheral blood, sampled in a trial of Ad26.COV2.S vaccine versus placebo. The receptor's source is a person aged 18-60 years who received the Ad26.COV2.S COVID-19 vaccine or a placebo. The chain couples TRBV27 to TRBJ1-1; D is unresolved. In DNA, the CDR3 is TGTGCCAGCAGCCCTGGGTTATTCTACACTGAAGCTTTCTTT. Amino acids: CASSPGLFYTEAFF.